This T cell receptor beta chain was obtained from a study of metastatic and nonmetastatic thyroid tumors. Turning to the study itself: From malignant and benign thyroid patients, repertoires in blood and in tumor or nodule tissue were compared.

TCRdb redid the clone calls on the PCR reads using MiXCR. The sample holds under 75,000 clones; more than 15% are singletons and the top ten take 13%. This clone was counted ten times or more. Until they underwent thyroid surgery, no patient had received any treatment. The CDR3 totals 14 residues. V gave up 6 bases and J gave up 7 bases; unmatched junction bases: 11. CDR1 is MDHEN, CDR2 SYDVKM, per germline. Material for sequencing was blood. The receptor comes from a female donor with papillary thyroid cancer or a benign thyroid nodule (not recorded which). Some clones in this sample may be carry-over from other donors' samples. The chain is built from TRBV28 and TRBJ2-7, with 8 bases aligning to TRBD1. CDR3 sequence reads: CASRTGTGRGEQYF. The CDR3 DNA follows: TGTGCCAGCAGAACCGGGACAGGCAGGGGGGAGCAGTACTTC.